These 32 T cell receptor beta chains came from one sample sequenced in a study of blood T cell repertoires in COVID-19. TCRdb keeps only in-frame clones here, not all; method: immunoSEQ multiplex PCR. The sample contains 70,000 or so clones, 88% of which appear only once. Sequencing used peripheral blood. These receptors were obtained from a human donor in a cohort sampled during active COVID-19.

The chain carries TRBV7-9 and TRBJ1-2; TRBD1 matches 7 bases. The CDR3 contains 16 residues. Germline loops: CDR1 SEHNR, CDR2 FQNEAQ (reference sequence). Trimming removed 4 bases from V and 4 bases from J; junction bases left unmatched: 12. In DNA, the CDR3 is TGTGCCAGCAGCTCCCCCGGACAGGAGTTAGGCTATGGCTACACCTTC. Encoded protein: CASSSPGQELGYGYTF.

The CDR3 coding sequence is TGCGCCAGCAGCCAAGGTGGCCTTAGCGGCCTCACAGATACGCAGTATTTT. Its translation: CASSQGGLSGLTDTQYF. The chain carries TRBV4-1 and TRBJ2-3; possibly TRBD2 for D (6 bases). In germline, CDR1 is MGHRA, CDR2 YSYEKL. The length of the CDR3 is 17 residues. Deletions cut 1 base from V and 2 bases from J, with 16 bases between.

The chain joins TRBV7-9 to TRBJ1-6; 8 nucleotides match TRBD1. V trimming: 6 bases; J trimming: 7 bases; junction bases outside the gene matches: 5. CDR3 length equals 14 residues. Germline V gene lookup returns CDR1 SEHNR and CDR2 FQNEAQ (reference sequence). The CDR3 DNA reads TGTGCCAGCAGGAAGGACAGGGAAAATTCACCCCTCCACTTT. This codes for CASRKDRENSPLHF.

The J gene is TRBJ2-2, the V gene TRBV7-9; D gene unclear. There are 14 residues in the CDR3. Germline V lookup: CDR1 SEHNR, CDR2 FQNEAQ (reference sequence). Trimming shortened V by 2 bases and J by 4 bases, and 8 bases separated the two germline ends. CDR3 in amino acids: CASSLTASTGELFF. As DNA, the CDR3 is TGTGCCAGCAGCTTAACGGCTAGCACCGGGGAGCTGTTTTTT.

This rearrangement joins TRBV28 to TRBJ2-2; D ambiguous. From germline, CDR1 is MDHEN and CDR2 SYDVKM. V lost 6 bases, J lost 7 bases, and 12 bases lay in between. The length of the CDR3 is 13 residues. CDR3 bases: TGTGCCAGCAGATCCAGAGCGTTCGGGGAGCTGTTTTTT. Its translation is CASRSRAFGELFF.

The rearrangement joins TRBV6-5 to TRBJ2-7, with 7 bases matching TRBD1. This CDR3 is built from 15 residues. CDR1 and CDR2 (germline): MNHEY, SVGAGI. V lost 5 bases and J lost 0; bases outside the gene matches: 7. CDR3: CASSTTGDSSYEQYF. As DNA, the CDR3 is TGTGCCAGCAGTACAACAGGGGATTCCTCCTACGAGCAGTACTTC.

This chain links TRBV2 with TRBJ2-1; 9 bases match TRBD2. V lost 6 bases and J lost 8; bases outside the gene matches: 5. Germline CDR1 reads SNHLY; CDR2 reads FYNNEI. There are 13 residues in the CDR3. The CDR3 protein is CASRAGGIDEQFF. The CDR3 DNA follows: TGTGCCAGCAGGGCGGGAGGGATCGATGAGCAGTTCTTC.

The CDR3 region has the DNA TGTGCCAGCAGCTTACGGGGTGGGCGGCAGACGTATGGCTACACCTTC. Its translation is CASSLRGGRQTYGYTF. The chain has TRBV7-2 and TRBJ1-2; D unclear. V lost 2 bases and J lost 5, with 18 bases in between. The CDR3 has 16 amino acids. CDR1 SGHTA and CDR2 FQGNSA come from the germline V gene.

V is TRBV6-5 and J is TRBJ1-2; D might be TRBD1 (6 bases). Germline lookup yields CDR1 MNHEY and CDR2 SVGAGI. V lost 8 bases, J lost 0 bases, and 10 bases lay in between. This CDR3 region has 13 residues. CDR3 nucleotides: TGTGCCAGCTGGGACACGACTAACTATGGCTACACCTTC. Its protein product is CASWDTTNYGYTF.

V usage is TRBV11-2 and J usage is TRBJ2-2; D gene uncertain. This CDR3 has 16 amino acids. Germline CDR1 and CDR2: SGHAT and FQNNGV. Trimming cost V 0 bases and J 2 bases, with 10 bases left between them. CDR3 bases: TGTGCCAGCAGCTTAGATGTGGCTGCCAACACCGGGGAGCTGTTTTTT. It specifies CASSLDVAANTGELFF.

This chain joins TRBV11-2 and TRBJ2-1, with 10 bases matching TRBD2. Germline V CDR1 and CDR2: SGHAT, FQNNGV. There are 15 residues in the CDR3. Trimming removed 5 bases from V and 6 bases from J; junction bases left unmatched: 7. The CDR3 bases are TGTGCCAGCAGCCCCGGACTAGCGGTCCTCAATGAGCAGTTCTTC. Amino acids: CASSPGLAVLNEQFF.

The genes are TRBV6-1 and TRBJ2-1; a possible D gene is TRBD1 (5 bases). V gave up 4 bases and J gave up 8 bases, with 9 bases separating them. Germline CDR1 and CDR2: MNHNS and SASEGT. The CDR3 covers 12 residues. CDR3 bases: TGTGCCAGCAGTGGTCAGGGTGATGAGCAGTTCTTC. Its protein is CASSGQGDEQFF.

The DNA for the CDR3 is TGTGCCAGCAGATCGACAGGTGTAGATACGCAGTATTTT. Translated, it gives CASRSTGVDTQYF. The genes are TRBV6-5 and TRBJ2-3; D may be TRBD1 (6 bases). Per germline, CDR1 MNHEY and CDR2 SVGAGI. The V and J ends lost 6 bases and 5 bases respectively, with 12 bases between them. The CDR3 runs to 13 residues.

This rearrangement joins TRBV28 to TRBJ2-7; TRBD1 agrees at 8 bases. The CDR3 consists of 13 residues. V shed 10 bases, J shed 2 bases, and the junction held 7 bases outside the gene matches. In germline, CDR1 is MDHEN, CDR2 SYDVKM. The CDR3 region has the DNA TGTGCCACGTCGACAGGGGCCGCCTACGAGCAGTACTTC. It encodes CATSTGAAYEQYF.

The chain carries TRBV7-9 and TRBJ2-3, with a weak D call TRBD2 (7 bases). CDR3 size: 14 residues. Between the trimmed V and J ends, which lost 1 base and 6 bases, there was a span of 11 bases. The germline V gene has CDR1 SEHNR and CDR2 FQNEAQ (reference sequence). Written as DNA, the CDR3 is TGTGCCAGCAGCTTAGACAGGGAGGGGGATACGCAGTATTTT. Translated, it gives CASSLDREGDTQYF. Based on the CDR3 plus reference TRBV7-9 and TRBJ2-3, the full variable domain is DTGVSQNPRHKITKRGQNVTFRCDPISEHNRLYWYRQTLGQGPEFLTYFQNEAQLEKSRLLSDRFSAERPKGSFSTLEIQRTEQGDSAMYLCASSLDREGDTQYFGPGTRLTVL.

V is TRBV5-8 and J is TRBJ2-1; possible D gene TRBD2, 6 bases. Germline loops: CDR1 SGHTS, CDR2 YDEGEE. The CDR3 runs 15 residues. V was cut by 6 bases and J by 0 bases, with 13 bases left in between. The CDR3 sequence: CASTSAGYSYNEQFF. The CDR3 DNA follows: TGTGCCAGCACCTCAGCGGGTTACTCCTACAATGAGCAGTTCTTC.

The CDR3 is CASSYRSGTDTQYF. The CDR3 DNA reads TGTGCCAGCAGTTACCGCAGCGGCACAGATACGCAGTATTTT. This chain links TRBV6-5 with TRBJ2-3, with unresolved D. With 2 bases removed from V and 1 base from J, the gap between germline ends came to 7 bases. The CDR3 has 14 amino acids. Germline V gene lookup returns CDR1 MNHEY and CDR2 SVGAGI.

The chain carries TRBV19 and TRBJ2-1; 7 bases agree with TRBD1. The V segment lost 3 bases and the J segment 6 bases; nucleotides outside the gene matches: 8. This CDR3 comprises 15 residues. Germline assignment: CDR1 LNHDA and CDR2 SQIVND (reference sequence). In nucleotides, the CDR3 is TGTGCCAGTAGTATCGGACAGGAGAAGGGCAATGAGCAGTTCTTC. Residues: CASSIGQEKGNEQFF.

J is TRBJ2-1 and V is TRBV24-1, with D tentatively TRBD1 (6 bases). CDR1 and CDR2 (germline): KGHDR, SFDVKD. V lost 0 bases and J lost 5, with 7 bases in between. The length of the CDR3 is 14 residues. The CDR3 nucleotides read TGTGCCACCAGTGATTTGCAGGGGCACAATGAGCAGTTCTTC. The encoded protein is CATSDLQGHNEQFF.

The CDR3 is CATSDPEETQYF. CDR3 in DNA: TGTGCCACCAGTGATCCCGAAGAGACCCAGTACTTC. The chain joins TRBV24-1 to TRBJ2-5; D is undetermined. V was pared by 3 bases and J by 3 bases, with 4 bases between. In germline, CDR1 is KGHDR, CDR2 SFDVKD. The CDR3 sequence is 12 residues long.

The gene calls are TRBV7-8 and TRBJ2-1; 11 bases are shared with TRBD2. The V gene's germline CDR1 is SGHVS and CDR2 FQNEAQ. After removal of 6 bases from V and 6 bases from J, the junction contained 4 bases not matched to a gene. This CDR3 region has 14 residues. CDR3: CASRRTSGSNEQFF. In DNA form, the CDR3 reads TGTGCCAGCAGGCGGACTAGCGGGTCCAATGAGCAGTTCTTC.

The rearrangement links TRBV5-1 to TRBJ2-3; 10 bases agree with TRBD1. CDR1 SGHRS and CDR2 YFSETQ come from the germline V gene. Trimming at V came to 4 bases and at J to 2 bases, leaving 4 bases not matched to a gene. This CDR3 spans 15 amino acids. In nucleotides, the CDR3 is TGCGCCAGCAGCCGACAGGGGGCTATCACAGATACGCAGTATTTT. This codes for CASSRQGAITDTQYF.

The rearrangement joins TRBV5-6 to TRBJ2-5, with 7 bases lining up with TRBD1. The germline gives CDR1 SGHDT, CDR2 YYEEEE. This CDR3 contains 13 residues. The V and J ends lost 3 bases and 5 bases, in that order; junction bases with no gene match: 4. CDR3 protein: CASSWDSRETQYF. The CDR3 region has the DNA TGTGCCAGCAGCTGGGACAGTCGCGAGACCCAGTACTTC.

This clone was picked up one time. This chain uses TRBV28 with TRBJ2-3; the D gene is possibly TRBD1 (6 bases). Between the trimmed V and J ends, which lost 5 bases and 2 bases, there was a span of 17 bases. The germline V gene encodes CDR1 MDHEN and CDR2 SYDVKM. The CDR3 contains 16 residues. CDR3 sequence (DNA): TGTGCCAGCAGTGTCCAATCCGGGACATTCACAGATACGCAGTATTTT. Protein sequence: CASSVQSGTFTDTQYF.

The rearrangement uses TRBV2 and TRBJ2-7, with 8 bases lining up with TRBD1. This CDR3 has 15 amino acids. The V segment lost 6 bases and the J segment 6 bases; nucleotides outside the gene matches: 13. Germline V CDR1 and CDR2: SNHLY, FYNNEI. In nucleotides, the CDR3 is TGTGCCAGCAGCGAACAGGGGGTCAGGTCTGCCGAGCAGTACGTC. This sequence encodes CASSEQGVRSAEQYV.

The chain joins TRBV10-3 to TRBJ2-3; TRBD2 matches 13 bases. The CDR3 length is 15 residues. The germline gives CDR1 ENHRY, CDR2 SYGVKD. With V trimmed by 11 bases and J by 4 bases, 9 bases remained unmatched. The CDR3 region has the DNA TGTGCCCACCAGAGGGGACTAGCGGGATCAGATACGCAGTATTTT. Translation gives CAHQRGLAGSDTQYF.

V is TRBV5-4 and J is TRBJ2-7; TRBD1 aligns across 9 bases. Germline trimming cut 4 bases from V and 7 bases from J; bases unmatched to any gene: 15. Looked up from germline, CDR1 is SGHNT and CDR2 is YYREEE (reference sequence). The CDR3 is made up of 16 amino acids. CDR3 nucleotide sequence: TGTGCCAGCAGCGCGGGCCCGGGACAGGGATTAGGGGAGCAGTACGTC. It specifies CASSAGPGQGLGEQYV.

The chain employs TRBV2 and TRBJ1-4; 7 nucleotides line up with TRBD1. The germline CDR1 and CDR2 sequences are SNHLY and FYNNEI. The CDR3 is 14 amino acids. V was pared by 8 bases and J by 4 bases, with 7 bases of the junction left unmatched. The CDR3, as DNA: TGTGCCAGCTCCGCCGCAGGGGGTAATGAAAAACTGTTTTTT. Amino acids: CASSAAGGNEKLFF.

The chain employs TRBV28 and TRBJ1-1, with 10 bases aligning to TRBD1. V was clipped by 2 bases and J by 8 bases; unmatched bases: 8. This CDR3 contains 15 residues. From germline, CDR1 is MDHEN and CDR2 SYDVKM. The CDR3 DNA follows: TGTGCCAGCAGTTTAGGGATGACAGGGGGCTTCGAAGCTTTCTTT. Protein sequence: CASSLGMTGGFEAFF.

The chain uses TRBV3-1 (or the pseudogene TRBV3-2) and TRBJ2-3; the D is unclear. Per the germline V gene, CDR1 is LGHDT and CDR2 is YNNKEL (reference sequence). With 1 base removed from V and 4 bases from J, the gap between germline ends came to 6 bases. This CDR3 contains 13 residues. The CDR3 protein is CASSQAVPDTQYF. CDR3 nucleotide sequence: TGTGCCAGCAGCCAAGCTGTCCCAGATACGCAGTATTTT.

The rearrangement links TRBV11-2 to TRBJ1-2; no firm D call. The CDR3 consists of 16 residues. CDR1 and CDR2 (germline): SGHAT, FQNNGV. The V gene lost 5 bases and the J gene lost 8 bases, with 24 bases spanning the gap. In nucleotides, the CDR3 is TGTGCCAGCAGCCTTAGAGGCGCCTCTCCATTGCGCGGCTACACCTTC. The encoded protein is CASSLRGASPLRGYTF.

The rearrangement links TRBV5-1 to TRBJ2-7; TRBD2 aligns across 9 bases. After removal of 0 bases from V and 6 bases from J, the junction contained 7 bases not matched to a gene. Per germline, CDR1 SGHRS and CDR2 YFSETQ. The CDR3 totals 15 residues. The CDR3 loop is CASSLALAGSGEQYF. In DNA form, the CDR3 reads TGCGCCAGCAGCTTGGCCCTAGCGGGATCCGGCGAGCAGTACTTC.